The rows below give T cell receptor beta chains drawn from one sample of a study of control samples from healthy donors and cancer patients. TCRdb keeps only in-frame clones here, not all; method: immunoSEQ multiplex PCR. The data show more than 150,000 clones, about 94% seen once. Specimen: blood. The receptors derive from a woman in her thirties in good health. Both conserved end residues are part of each CDR3. A D gene is named only where the DNA matches it firmly. The size field is filled for only some rows; it gives once, few, many or a size class.

>TRBD2|17|TRBV27|NA|TRBJ2-2
TGTGCCAGCAGTTTATTGAGAGCGGGAGGGTTAACCGGGGAGCTGTTTTTT
CASSLLRAGGLTGELFF
>NA|14|TRBV23-1|NA|TRBJ1-5
TGCGCCAGCAGTGCCTCAGGGTGCAATCAGCCCCAGCATTTT
CASSASGCNQPQHF
>NA|13|TRBV9|NA|TRBJ2-2
TGTGCCAGCAGCCCCATGGGGACCGGGGAGCTGTTTTTT
CASSPMGTGELFF
>TRBD2|16|TRBV6-1|once|TRBJ2-4
TGTGCCAGCAGTGACGGCTCTACTAGCGGCAAAAACATTCAGTACTTC
CASSDGSTSGKNIQYF
>NA|14|TRBV7-8|NA|TRBJ1-2
TGTGCCAGCAGCTCCTGGGACACCACCTATGGCTACACCTTC
CASSSWDTTYGYTF
>NA|14|TRBV28|NA|TRBJ2-7
TGTGCCAGCAGTTATTCGAGGAGCTCCTACGAGCAGTACTTC
CASSYSRSSYEQYF
>TRBD1|15|TRBV30|NA|TRBJ1-5
TGTGCCTGGAGAAACCGGGACAGCATGAGTCAGCCCCAGCATTTT
CAWRNRDSMSQPQHF
>NA|15|TRBV7-9|NA|TRBJ1-5
TGTGCCAGCAGCTTAGCTGGGCCTAGCAATCAGCCCCAGCATTTT
CASSLAGPSNQPQHF
>NA|12|TRBV6-1|NA|TRBJ2-7
TGTGCCAGCAGTGATATGACAGACGAGCAGTACTTC
CASSDMTDEQYF
>NA|15|TRBV4-2|NA|TRBJ1-2
TGTGCCAGCAGCCAAGAAGTTGTAACTAACTATGGCTACACCTTC
CASSQEVVTNYGYTF
>TRBD2|15|TRBV9|NA|TRBJ2-5
TGTGCCAGCAGCCAGAGCGGGGTCGCTCAAGAGACCCAGTACTTC
CASSQSGVAQETQYF
>NA|14|TRBV5-5|NA|TRBJ1-3
TGTGCCAGCAGCTCGGTTGTCTCTGGAAACACCATATATTTT
CASSSVVSGNTIYF
>TRBD1|15|TRBV19|NA|TRBJ1-4
TGTGCCAGTAGTATGGGGACAGGGCTTAATGAAAAACTGTTTTTT
CASSMGTGLNEKLFF
>TRBD1|15|TRBV6-5|NA|TRBJ2-1
TGTGCCAGCACTTCCCGGGGCAGGGGGCGCAATGAGCAGTTCTTC
CASTSRGRGRNEQFF
>NA|16|TRBV5-6|NA|TRBJ1-3
TGTGCCAGCAGCTTGGTAGTGGCAGGGATTGGAAACACCATATATTTT
CASSLVVAGIGNTIYF
>NA|14|TRBV28|NA|TRBJ1-2
TGTGCCAGCAGTTTTGGGACGGAGAACTATGGCTACACCTTC
CASSFGTENYGYTF
>TRBD1|16|TRBV3-1/TRBV3-2|NA|TRBJ1-4
TGTGCCAGCAGCCCCCGGGACAGGGGTAGTAATGAAAAACTGTTTTTT
CASSPRDRGSNEKLFF
>NA|14|TRBV2|once|TRBJ2-2
TGTGCCAGCAGAGGAATCCGAGGTACCGGGGAGCTGTTTTTT
CASRGIRGTGELFF
>NA|15|TRBV28|NA|TRBJ1-5
TGTGCCACCAGGAGGGGGGGCGATCGGAATCAGCCCCAGCATTTT
CATRRGGDRNQPQHF
>TRBD2|13|TRBV7-3|many|TRBJ2-1
TGTGCCAGCAGCCCAAAGGTCGGACTAGCGCTGTTCTTC
CASSPKVGLALFF
>NA|15|TRBV25-1|NA|TRBJ2-5
TGTGCCAGCAGTGAATGGTTTAGCAAAGGAGAGACCCAGTACTTC
CASSEWFSKGETQYF
>NA|13|TRBV7-2|NA|TRBJ2-7
TGTGCCAGCAGCTCCCGCCTAGCCTACGAGCAGTACTTC
CASSSRLAYEQYF
>TRBD2|17|TRBV4-2|once|TRBJ2-2
TGTGCCAGCAGCCAAGTGACTAGCGGGAAGGTAGGCGGGGAGCTGTTTTTT
CASSQVTSGKVGGELFF
>NA|17|TRBV19|NA|TRBJ2-5
TGTGCCAGTAGTATATTAGGAAGGCCGGGAGAGGGGGAGACCCAGTACTTC
CASSILGRPGEGETQYF
>NA|15|TRBV19|NA|TRBJ1-4
TGTGCCAGTAGTATAGTCTGGACAGACAATGAAAAACTGTTTTTT
CASSIVWTDNEKLFF
>NA|17|TRBV3-1/TRBV3-2|NA|TRBJ1-4
TGTGCCAGCAGCCGGCCAGCAGGGGTCTCAACTAATGAAAAACTGTTTTTT
CASSRPAGVSTNEKLFF
>NA|12|TRBV27|NA|TRBJ2-2
TGTGCCAGCAGTCCTCGAAACGGGGAGCTGTTTTTT
CASSPRNGELFF
>NA|15|TRBV27|NA|TRBJ1-1
TGTGCCAGCAGTTTATTAGGGGGGGCGAACACTGAAGCTTTCTTT
CASSLLGGANTEAFF
>NA|19|TRBV24-1|NA|TRBJ1-5
TGTGCCACCAGTGATTTTCGCCGTTTGGCAGGTAGGACCAATCAGCCCCAGCATTTT
CATSDFRRLAGRTNQPQHF
>TRBD2|17|TRBV27|NA|TRBJ2-1
TGTGCCAGCAGTTTATATGGACTAGCGGGGAACTACAATGAGCAGTTCTTC
CASSLYGLAGNYNEQFF
>TRBD1|15|TRBV24-1|NA|TRBJ1-4
TGTGCCACCAGTGGCGGACAGGGTGGGGGTGAAAAACTGTTTTTT
CATSGGQGGGEKLFF
>NA|17|TRBV7-8|NA|TRBJ2-3
TGTGCCAGCAGCTTAGCGCCGACCCTAGGGGGCACAGATACGCAGTATTTT
CASSLAPTLGGTDTQYF
>TRBD2|17|TRBV28|NA|TRBJ2-3
TGTGCCAGCAGTTTACTCCCTCATGCGGGAGACACAGATACGCAGTATTTT
CASSLLPHAGDTDTQYF
>TRBD2|15|TRBV28|NA|TRBJ2-7
TGTGCCAGCAGTCCCCTAGCGGGAGCGGCGGACGAGCAGTACTTC
CASSPLAGAADEQYF
>TRBD1|16|TRBV7-9|NA|TRBJ1-2
TGTGCCAGCAGCGAGACAGGGAACCCCATTGTCTATGGCTACACCTTC
CASSETGNPIVYGYTF
>NA|17|TRBV5-1|NA|TRBJ2-2
TGCGCCAGCAGCTTGGGCCACCTGGCTCAGGACACCGGGGAGCTGTTTTTT
CASSLGHLAQDTGELFF
>NA|13|TRBV29-1|NA|TRBJ1-2
TGCAGCGCAGCACAGGGTACTTGGGGTGGCTACACCTTC
CSAAQGTWGGYTF
>NA|12|TRBV12-3/TRBV12-4|NA|TRBJ1-6
TGTGCCAGCCGGACAGACGGTCTACCCCTCCACTTT
CASRTDGLPLHF
>NA|16|TRBV28|NA|TRBJ2-1
TGTGCCAGCAGTTTATCTGCCGGGTGGGGGTTGGGTGAGCAGTTCTTC
CASSLSAGWGLGEQFF
>NA|11|TRBV6-1|few|TRBJ2-2
TGTGCCAGCAGTCTAACCGGGGAGCTGTTTTTT
CASSLTGELFF
>NA|16|TRBV5-1|NA|TRBJ2-2
TGCGCCAGCAGCTTGGAAGGGAGCGTCAACACCGGGGAGCTGTTTTTT
CASSLEGSVNTGELFF
>NA|13|TRBV3-1/TRBV3-2|NA|TRBJ2-5
TGTGCCAGCAGCCAAGAATTTGGAGAGACCCAGTACTTC
CASSQEFGETQYF
>NA|11|TRBV7-2|NA|TRBJ2-5
TGTGCCAGCAGATTAAGTGAGACCCAGTACTTC
CASRLSETQYF
>NA|12|TRBV5-1|NA|TRBJ1-1
TGCGCCAGCAGCCCCGCTCCAGGGGAAGCTTTCTTT
CASSPAPGEAFF
>NA|15|TRBV7-9|NA|TRBJ2-1
TGTGCCAGCAGCTTAGCTCCGGGGCCCTACAATGAGCAGTTCTTC
CASSLAPGPYNEQFF
>TRBD1|14|TRBV28|NA|TRBJ2-7
TGTGCCAGCAGACCCGACAGGGTAGCCTACGAGCAGTACTTC
CASRPDRVAYEQYF
>NA|15|TRBV29-1|NA|TRBJ2-5
TGCAGCGTCGCCGCTGCGGCGCATCCCCAAGAGACCCAGTACTTC
CSVAAAAHPQETQYF
>NA|14|TRBV7-7|few|TRBJ2-3
TGTGCTAGCAGCTTAGAGCCCCAGGCCGATACGCAGTATTTT
CASSLEPQADTQYF
>NA|16|TRBV7-7|few|TRBJ2-3
TGTGCTAGCAGCAACCCGGGGCCCCCGAGCACAGATACGCAGTATTTT
CASSNPGPPSTDTQYF
>TRBD1|14|TRBV18|NA|TRBJ2-7
TGTGCCAGCTCACCCGGACAGGCAACCTACGAGCAGTACTTC
CASSPGQATYEQYF
>TRBD2|17|TRBV3-1/TRBV3-2|NA|TRBJ2-5
TGTGCCAGCAGCCAAGGGACTCCGGGACTAGCCTTCGAGACCCAGTACTTC
CASSQGTPGLAFETQYF
>NA|15|TRBV19|NA|TRBJ2-3
TGTGCCAGTAGTGGTACCCGGGACGGAAAGGATACGCAGTATTTT
CASSGTRDGKDTQYF
>NA|18|TRBV7-2|NA|TRBJ1-4
TGTGCCAGCAGCCTCAGGGGCAGGGGAAGTTCAACTAATGAAAAACTGTTTTTT
CASSLRGRGSSTNEKLFF
>NA|17|TRBV2|NA|TRBJ1-3
TGTGCCAGCGTGAAAACGGGACACCTAACCTCTGGAAACACCATATATTTT
CASVKTGHLTSGNTIYF
>TRBD1|15|TRBV5-1|NA|TRBJ2-7
TGCGCCAGCAGACTGGTAGGACAGGGCCTTCAAGAGCAGTACTTC
CASRLVGQGLQEQYF
>TRBD2|15|TRBV5-1|NA|TRBJ2-1
TGCGCCAGCAGCTTGGGACTAGCGGGGTACAATGAGCAGTTCTTC
CASSLGLAGYNEQFF
>TRBD1|14|TRBV3-1/TRBV3-2|NA|TRBJ2-7
TGTGCCAGCAGCCAAGGAGGGACAGGGGTCGGGCAGTACTTC
CASSQGGTGVGQYF
>NA|15|TRBV9|NA|TRBJ1-4
TGTGCCAGCAGCGTAGGGCACGGTAATAATGAAAAACTGTTTTTT
CASSVGHGNNEKLFF